This TCR beta chain was captured by sequencing in a study of glioma-infiltrating T cells. Study-wide results and limits: Tissue and blood shared very few CDR3 sequences.

In germline, CDR1 is SGDLS, CDR2 YYNGEE. The V end was cut by 0 bases, the J end by 7 bases, with 14 bases between. The CDR3 loop spans 14 amino acids. Using RNA template, CDR3s of TCR alpha and beta were amplified with iRepertoire arm-PCR. TCRdb re-derived calls from the multiplex PCR reads in MiXCR, one entry per CDR3 protein. The sample records around 390,000 distinct CDR3 sequences, 35% to 45% being singletons. As concerns this clonotype: Its antigen is unidentified.

This clonotype originated in a human donor with low-grade glioma or glioblastoma, undergoing nonglioma brain surgery, or in good health (not recorded which). The sequencing sample was made of glioma tissue, nonneoplastic brain tissue, or PBMCs (not recorded which). V is TRBV9 and J is TRBJ2-7, with D maybe TRBD2 (6 bases). The chain's CDR3 is CASSVGAGPKEQYF. In DNA form, the CDR3 reads TGTGCCAGCAGCGTAGGTGCGGGGCCCAAGGAGCAGTACTTC.